This is a list of T cell receptor beta chains from one sample in a study of blood T cell repertoires in COVID-19. Data came from immunoSEQ multiplex PCR; TCRdb stores just in-frame clones and leaves some out. The sample yields some 390,000 clones, roughly 91% seen once. Sequenced: PBMCs or T cells enriched from blood (not recorded which). Receptors originate from a woman aged 25 to 39 who had recovered from COVID-19. CDR3s include the opening cysteine and the closing phenylalanine or tryptophan.

CSVGWWQRDYGYTF | TRBJ1-2 | TRBV29-1
CAWSEGGSNQPQHF | TRBJ1-5 | TRBV30
CASSLDVGQDQPQHF | TRBJ1-5 | TRBV7-8
CASSLTARIEQFF | TRBJ2-1 | TRBV12-3/TRBV12-4
CAWSLGLAGSYEQYF | TRBJ2-7 | TRBV30
CASSVSGTEDYGYTF | TRBJ1-2 | TRBV27
CASSESGSGIRHEQYF | TRBJ2-7 | TRBV10-1
CASSVEGGAYSPLHF | TRBJ1-6 | TRBV9
CASSGQGFYGYTF | TRBJ1-2 | TRBV27
CATSAGRSPYSNQPQHF | TRBJ1-5 | TRBV10-3
CASSLGQGSYEQYF | TRBJ2-7 | TRBV19
CASGTLLNNYGYTF | TRBJ1-2 | TRBV7-9
CASSQDINGNQPQHF | TRBJ1-5 | TRBV3-1/TRBV3-2
CASSLAHDNSPLHF | TRBJ1-6 | TRBV7-9
CASSPTAPGNTIYF | TRBJ1-3 | TRBV7-6
CASSIPQGTNTGELFF | TRBJ2-2 | TRBV19
CASSVDRGSNGYTF | TRBJ1-2 | TRBV2
CASSSRLAGDQETQYF | TRBJ2-5 | TRBV5-4
CAWRAPGYNSPLHF | TRBJ1-6 | TRBV30